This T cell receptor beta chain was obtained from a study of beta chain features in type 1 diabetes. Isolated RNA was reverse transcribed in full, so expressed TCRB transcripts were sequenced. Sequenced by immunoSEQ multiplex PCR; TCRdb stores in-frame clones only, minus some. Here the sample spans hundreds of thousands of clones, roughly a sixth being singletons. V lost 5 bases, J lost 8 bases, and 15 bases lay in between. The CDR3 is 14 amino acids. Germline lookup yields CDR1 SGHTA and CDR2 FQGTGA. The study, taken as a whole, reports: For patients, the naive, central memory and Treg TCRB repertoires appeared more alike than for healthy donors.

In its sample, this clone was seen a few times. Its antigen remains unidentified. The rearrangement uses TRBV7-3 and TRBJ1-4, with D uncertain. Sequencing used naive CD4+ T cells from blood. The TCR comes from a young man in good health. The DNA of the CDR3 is TGTGCCAGCAGCCGAACGGGCCCCTGGGAAAAACTGTTTTTT. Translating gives CASSRTGPWEKLFF.